The sequence of this T cell receptor (beta chain) was determined in a study of blood T cell repertoires in COVID-19. Looking at the study overall: The cDNA or gDNA used as material had been derived from T cells, B-cell-depleted T cells, or PBMCs.

Clones were sequenced by immunoSEQ multiplex PCR, and TCRdb holds only the in-frame ones, with some missing. In the table there are fewer than 80,000 clones, roughly four fifths of which are singletons. This CDR3 is built from 14 residues. Germline V CDR1 and CDR2: SGHNT, YYREEE (reference sequence). Trimming stripped 0 bases from V and 5 bases from J, with 9 bases between. V gene TRBV5-4 combines with J gene TRBJ2-1, with no clear D. The receptor was derived from a woman over 75 with acute or convalescent COVID-19. The sample taken for sequencing was peripheral blood. This CDR3 reads CASSLVVHNNEQFF. DNA of the CDR3: TGTGCCAGCAGCTTGGTCGTTCACAACAATGAGCAGTTCTTC.